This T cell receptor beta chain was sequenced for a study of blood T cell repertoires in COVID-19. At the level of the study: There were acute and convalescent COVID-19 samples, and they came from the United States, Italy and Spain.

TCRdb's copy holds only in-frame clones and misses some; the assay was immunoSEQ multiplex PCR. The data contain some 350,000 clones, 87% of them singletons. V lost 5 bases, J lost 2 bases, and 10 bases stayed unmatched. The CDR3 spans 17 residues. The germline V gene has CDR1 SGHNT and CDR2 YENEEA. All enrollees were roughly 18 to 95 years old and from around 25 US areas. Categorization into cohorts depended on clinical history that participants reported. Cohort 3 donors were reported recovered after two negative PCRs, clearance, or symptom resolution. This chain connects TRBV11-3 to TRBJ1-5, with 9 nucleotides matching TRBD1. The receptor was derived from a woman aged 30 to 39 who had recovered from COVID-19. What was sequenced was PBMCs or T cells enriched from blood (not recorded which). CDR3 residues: CASSATLQGARNQPQHF. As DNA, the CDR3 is TGTGCCAGCAGCGCCACCTTACAGGGGGCCCGCAATCAGCCCCAGCATTTT.